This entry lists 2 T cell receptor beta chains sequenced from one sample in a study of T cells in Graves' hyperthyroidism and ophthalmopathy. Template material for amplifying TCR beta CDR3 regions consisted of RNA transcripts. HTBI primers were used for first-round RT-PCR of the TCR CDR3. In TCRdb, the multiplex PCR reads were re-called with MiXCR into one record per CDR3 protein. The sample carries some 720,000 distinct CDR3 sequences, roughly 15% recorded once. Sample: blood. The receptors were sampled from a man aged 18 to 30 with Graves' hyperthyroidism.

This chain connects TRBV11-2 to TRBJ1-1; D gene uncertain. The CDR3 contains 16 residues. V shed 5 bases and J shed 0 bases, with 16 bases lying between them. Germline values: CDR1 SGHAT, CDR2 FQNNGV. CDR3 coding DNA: TGTGCCAGCAGCCCCCCCCGGACCTTTTTGAACACTGAAGCTTTCTTT. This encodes CASSPPRTFLNTEAFF.

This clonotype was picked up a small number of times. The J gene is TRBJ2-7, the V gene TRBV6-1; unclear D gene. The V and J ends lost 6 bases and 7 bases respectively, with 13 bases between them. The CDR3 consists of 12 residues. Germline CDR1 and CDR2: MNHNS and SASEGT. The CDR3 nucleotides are TGTGCCAGCAGCCCCGGGCCTACGGAGCAGTACTTC. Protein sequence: CASSPGPTEQYF.